A few counts support the clone carrying this T cell receptor (beta chain). The antigen remains unidentified. These data originate in a study of T cells after yellow fever vaccination. Generation of TCR cDNA used 5'RACE template switching (which added a universal primer site and UMIs). TCRdb recomputed calls from the 5' RACE reads with MiXCR, one row per CDR3 protein. Among a few hundred thousand distinct CDR3 sequences listed, about a sixth were seen once. With 2 bases clipped from V and 7 bases from J, the junction kept 5 bases outside the gene matches. Germline V gene sequence: CDR1 SGHTA, CDR2 FQGTGA. The CDR3 has 13 residues. Study outcomes and limitations: FACS-sorted repertoires could harbor abundant contaminating bulk-population clonotypes. Researchers report a weaker secondary response that nonetheless peaked faster, day 5 versus 15. CD4 and CD8 compartments shared a small share of clonotypes.

This rearrangement joins TRBV7-3 to TRBJ2-7; 7 bases fit TRBD1. This clonotype was obtained from a man in his late teens or twenties who received the YFV17D yellow fever vaccine. This specimen was PBMCs, taken 4 to 5 days after the first yellow fever vaccination. CDR3 protein: CASSLGTAQEQYF. The CDR3 DNA follows: TGTGCCAGCAGCTTAGGGACAGCCCAAGAGCAGTACTTC.